This T cell receptor beta chain stems from a study of control samples from healthy donors and cancer patients. The CDR3 has 12 residues. Trimming shortened V by 3 bases and J by 9 bases, and 12 bases separated the two germline ends. Germline assignment: CDR1 SNHLY and CDR2 FYNNEI. Clones were read by immunoSEQ multiplex PCR, and TCRdb kept only the in-frame ones, dropping some. This table holds around 20,000 clones, approximately 78% found once. This TCR came from a man of 80 years or more with head and neck cancer. Sample: PBMCs. V and J are TRBV2 and TRBJ2-7, with no clear D. CDR3 protein: CASSDPVFRQYF. CDR3 sequence (DNA): TGTGCCAGCAGTGACCCGGTTTTCAGGCAGTACTTC. Looking up the rest from reference TRBV2 and TRBJ2-7 gives the full variable domain: EPEVTQTPSHQVTQMGQEVILRCVPISNHLYFYWYRQILGQKVEFLVSFYNNEISEKSEIFDDQFSVERPDGSNFTLKIRSTKLEDSAMYFCASSDPVFRQYFGPGTRLTVT.